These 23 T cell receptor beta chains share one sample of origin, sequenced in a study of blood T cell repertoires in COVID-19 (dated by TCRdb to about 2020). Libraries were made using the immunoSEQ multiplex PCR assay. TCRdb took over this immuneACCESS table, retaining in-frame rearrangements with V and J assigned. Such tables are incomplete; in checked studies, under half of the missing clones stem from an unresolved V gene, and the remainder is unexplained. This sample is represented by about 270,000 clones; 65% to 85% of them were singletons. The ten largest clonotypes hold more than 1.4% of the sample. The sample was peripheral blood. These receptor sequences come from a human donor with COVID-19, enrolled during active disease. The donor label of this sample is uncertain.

This CDR3 is CAWTLDRGLTYEQYF. The CDR3 DNA reads as TGTGCCTGGACCTTAGACAGGGGTCTCACCTACGAGCAGTACTTC. This rearrangement joins TRBV30 to TRBJ2-7; 8 nucleotides match TRBD1. V lost 4 bases and J lost 2; bases outside the gene matches: 10. This CDR3 region has 15 residues. Germline loops: CDR1 GTSNPN, CDR2 SVGIG (reference sequence).

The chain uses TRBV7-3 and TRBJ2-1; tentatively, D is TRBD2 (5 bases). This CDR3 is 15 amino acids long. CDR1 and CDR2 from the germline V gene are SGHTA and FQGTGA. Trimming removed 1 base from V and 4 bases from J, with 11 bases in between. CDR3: CASSLRLAGYNEQFF. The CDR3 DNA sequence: TGTGCCAGCAGCTTAAGGCTAGCAGGATACAATGAGCAGTTCTTC.

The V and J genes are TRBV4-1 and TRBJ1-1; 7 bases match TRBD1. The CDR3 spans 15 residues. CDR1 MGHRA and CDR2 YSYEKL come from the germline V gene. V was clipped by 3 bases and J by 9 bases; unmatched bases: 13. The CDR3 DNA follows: TGCGCCAGCAGCCATGAAACACCGGGACAGAGAAAAGCTTTCTTT. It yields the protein CASSHETPGQRKAFF.

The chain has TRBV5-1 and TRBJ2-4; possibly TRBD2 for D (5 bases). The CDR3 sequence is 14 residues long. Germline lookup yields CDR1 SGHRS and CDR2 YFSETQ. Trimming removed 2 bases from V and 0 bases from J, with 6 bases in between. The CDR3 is CASSLGLAKNIQYF. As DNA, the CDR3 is TGCGCCAGCAGCTTAGGACTAGCCAAAAACATTCAGTACTTC.

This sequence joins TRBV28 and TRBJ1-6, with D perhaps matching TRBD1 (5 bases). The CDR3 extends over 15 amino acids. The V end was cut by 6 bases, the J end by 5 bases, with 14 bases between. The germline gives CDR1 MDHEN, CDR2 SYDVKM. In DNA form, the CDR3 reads TGTGCCAGCAGAACTCCGTTAGGGGATAATTCACCCCTCCACTTT. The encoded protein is CASRTPLGDNSPLHF.

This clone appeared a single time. This chain's CDR3 is CASSTPGAGGDETQYF. The CDR3 region has the DNA TGTGCCAGCAGCACTCCTGGAGCGGGAGGGGATGAGACCCAGTACTTC. The chain combines TRBV7-9 with TRBJ2-5; 10 positions match TRBD2. The CDR3 totals 16 residues. V lost 5 bases to trimming and J lost 5 bases; unmatched junction nucleotides: 11. Germline V gene data show CDR1 as SEHNR and CDR2 as FQNEAQ (reference sequence).

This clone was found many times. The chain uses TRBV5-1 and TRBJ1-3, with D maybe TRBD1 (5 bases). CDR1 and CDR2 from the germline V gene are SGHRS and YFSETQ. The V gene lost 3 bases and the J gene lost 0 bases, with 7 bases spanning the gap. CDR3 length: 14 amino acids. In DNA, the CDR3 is TGCGCCAGCAGCTCGGGGGGCTCTGGAAACACCATATATTTT. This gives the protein CASSSGGSGNTIYF.

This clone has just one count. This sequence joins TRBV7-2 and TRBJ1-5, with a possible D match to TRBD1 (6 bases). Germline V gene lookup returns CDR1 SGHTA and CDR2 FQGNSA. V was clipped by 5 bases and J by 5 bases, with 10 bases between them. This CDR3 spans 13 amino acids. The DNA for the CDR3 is TGTGCCAGCAGCGGGGCAGGGGATCAGCCCCAGCATTTT. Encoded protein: CASSGAGDQPQHF. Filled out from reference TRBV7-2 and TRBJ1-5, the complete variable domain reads GAGVSQSPSNKVTEKGKDVELRCDPISGHTALYWYRQSLGQGLEFLIYFQGNSAPDKSGLPSDRFSAERTGGSVSTLTIQRTQQEDSAVYLCASSGAGDQPQHFGDGTRLSIL.

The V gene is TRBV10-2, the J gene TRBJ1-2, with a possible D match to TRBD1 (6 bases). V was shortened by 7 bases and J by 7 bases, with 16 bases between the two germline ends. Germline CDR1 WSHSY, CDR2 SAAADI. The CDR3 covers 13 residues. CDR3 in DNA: TGCGCCAGCACCGCAGGGGAGAAGGGTGGCTACACCTTC. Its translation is CASTAGEKGGYTF.

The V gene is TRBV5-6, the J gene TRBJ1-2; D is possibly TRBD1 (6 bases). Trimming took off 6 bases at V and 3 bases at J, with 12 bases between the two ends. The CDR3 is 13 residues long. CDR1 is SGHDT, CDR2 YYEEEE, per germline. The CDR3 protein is CASKVPGDYGYTF. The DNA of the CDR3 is TGTGCCAGCAAAGTACCAGGGGACTATGGCTACACCTTC.

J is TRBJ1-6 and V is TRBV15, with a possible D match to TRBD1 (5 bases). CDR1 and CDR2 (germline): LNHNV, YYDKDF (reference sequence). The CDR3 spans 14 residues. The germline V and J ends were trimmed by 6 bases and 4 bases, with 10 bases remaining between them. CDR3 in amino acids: CATSLRGYNSPLHF. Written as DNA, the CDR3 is TGTGCCACCAGTTTGCGGGGGTATAATTCACCCCTCCACTTT.

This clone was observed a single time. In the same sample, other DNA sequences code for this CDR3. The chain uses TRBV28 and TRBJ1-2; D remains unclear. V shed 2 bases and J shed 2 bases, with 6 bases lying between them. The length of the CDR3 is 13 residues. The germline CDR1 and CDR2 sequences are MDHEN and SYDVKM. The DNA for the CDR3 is TGTGCCAGCAGTTTAGGCCAGAACTATGGCTACACCTTC. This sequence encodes CASSLGQNYGYTF.

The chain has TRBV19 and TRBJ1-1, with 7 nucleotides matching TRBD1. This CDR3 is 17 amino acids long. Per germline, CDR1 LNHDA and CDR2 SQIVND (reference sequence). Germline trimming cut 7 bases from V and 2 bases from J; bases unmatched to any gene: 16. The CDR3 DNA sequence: TGTGCCAGTACCATGAGGCGAGCAGGGGGGTTAAACACTGAAGCTTTCTTT. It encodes CASTMRRAGGLNTEAFF.

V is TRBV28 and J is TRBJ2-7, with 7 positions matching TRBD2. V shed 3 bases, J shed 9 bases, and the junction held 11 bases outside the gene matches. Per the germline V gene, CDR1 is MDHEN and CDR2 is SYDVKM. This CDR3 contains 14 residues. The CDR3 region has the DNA TGTGCCAGCAGTTTTCGGCGGGAGACCCTCAGGCAGTACTTC. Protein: CASSFRRETLRQYF.

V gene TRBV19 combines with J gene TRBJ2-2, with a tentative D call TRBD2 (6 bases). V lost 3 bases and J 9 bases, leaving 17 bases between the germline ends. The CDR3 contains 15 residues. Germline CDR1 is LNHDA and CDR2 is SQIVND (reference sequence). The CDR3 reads CASSIQSRGGRELFF. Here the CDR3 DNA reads TGTGCCAGTAGTATCCAGTCGAGGGGCGGGAGGGAGCTGTTTTTT.

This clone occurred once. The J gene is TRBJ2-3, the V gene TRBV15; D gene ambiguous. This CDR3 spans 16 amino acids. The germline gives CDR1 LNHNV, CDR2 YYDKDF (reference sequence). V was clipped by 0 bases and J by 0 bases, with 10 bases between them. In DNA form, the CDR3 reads TGTGCCACCAGCAGAGATTTTACTCTTAGCACAGATACGCAGTATTTT. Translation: CATSRDFTLSTDTQYF.

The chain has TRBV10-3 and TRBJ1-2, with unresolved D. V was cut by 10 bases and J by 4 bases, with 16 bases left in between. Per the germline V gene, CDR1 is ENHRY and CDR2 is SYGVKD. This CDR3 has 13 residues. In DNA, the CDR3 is TGTGCCACCAACATCCAGGTGGGCTATGGCTACACCTTC. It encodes CATNIQVGYGYTF.

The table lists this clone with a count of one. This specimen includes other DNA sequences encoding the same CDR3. The CDR3 protein is CASSLGQGSGNTIYF. CDR3 nucleotides: TGTGCCAGCAGTTTGGGACAGGGGTCTGGAAACACCATATATTTT. V usage is TRBV7-9 and J usage is TRBJ1-3; 10 positions agree with TRBD1. The CDR3 runs to 15 residues. Germline CDR1 and CDR2: SEHNR and FQNEAQ (reference sequence). V shed 6 bases, J shed 1 base, and the junction held 3 bases outside the gene matches.

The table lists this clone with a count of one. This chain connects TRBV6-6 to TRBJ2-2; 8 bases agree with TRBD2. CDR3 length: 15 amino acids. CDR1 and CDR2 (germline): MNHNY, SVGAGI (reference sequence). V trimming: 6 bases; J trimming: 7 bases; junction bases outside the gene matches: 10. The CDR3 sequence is CASREGLGGIGELFF. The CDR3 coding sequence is TGTGCCAGCAGAGAGGGACTAGGGGGAATCGGGGAGCTGTTTTTT.

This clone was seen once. The DNA of the CDR3 is TGCGCCAGCAGCCAGGGACAGGGTTTTGAGCAGTTCTTC. It encodes CASSQGQGFEQFF. This chain uses TRBV4-3 with TRBJ2-1; 9 nucleotides match TRBD1. There are 13 residues in the CDR3. Trimming took 3 bases from V and 9 from J; bases not matched to a gene: 3. From germline, CDR1 is LGHNA and CDR2 YSLEER.

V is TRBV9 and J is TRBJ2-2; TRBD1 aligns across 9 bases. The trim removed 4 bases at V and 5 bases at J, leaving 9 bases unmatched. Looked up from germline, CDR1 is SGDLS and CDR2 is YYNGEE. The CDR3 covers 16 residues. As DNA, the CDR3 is TGTGCCAGCAGCTCACTACAGGGGGCGGGAACCGGGGAGCTGTTTTTT. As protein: CASSSLQGAGTGELFF.

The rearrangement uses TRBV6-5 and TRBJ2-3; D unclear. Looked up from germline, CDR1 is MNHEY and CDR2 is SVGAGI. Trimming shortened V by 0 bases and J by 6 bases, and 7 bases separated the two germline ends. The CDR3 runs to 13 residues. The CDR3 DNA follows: TGTGCCAGCAGTTACTCTCGAGATGATACGCAGTATTTT. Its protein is CASSYSRDDTQYF.

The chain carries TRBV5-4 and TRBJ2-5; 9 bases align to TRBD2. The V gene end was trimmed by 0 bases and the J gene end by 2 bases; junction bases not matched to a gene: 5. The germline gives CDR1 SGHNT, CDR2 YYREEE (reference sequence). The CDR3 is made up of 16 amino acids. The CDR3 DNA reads TGTGCCAGCAGCTTGGCCCCTAGCGGGGCTCAAGAGACCCAGTACTTC. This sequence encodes CASSLAPSGAQETQYF.